One and the same sample provided the 27 T cell receptor beta chains below, sequenced in a study of T cell repertoires in cytomegalovirus infection. No antigen has been assigned to these receptors. Each CDR3 protein gets one entry after TCRdb re-called the reads with MiXCR. The table records about 220,000 distinct CDR3 sequences, about 38% of them present only once. This material consisted of CD8+ T cells from cultured PBMCs, taken from culture after CMV antigen stimulation. Every receptor here comes from a human donor in good health (CMV status not recorded). Some clones in this sample may be carry-over from other donors' samples.

In this sample, this clonotype turned up a few times. The V call is TRBV28, the J call TRBJ1-1, with 7 bases aligning to TRBD1. The CDR3 length is 13 residues. Germline V gene data show CDR1 as MDHEN and CDR2 as SYDVKM. The J segment lost 3 bases and the V segment lost 3 bases, leaving 1 base of the junction unmatched. The CDR3: CASSFQGDTEAFF. The CDR3 DNA follows: TGTGCCAGCAGTTTTCAGGGGGACACTGAAGCTTTCTTT. The full variable domain, completed using reference TRBV28 and TRBJ1-1, is DVKVTQSSRYLVKRTGEKVFLECVQDMDHENMFWYRQDPGLGLRLIYFSYDVKMKEKGDIPEGYSVSREKKERFSLILESASTNQTSMYLCASSFQGDTEAFFGQGTRLTVV.

The rearrangement links TRBV19 to TRBJ2-2; the D gene is possibly TRBD1 (5 bases). The CDR3 is 16 residues long. CDR1 and CDR2 (germline): LNHDA, SQIVND (reference sequence). V was clipped by 0 bases and J by 7 bases, with 15 bases between them. The CDR3 DNA reads as TGTGCCAGTAGTATAGATCAAGAAGGGGCGATCGGGGAGCTGTTTTTT. Protein product: CASSIDQEGAIGELFF.

In its sample, this clonotype was seen many times. The chain links TRBV7-6 to TRBJ2-2; TRBD2 agrees at 11 bases. The junction had 9 bases not matched to a gene; V was cut back by 5 bases and J by 1 base. The CDR3 covers 18 residues. Germline CDR1 SGHVS, CDR2 FNYEAQ. CDR3 residues: CASSVRLAGIRNTGELFF. CDR3 DNA: TGTGCCAGCAGCGTGCGACTAGCGGGGATTCGGAACACCGGGGAGCTGTTTTTT. Variable domain in full (rest from reference TRBV7-6 and TRBJ2-2): GAGVSQSPRYKVTKRGQDVALRCDPISGHVSLYWYRQALGQGPEFLTYFNYEAQQDKSGLPNDRFSAERPEGSISTLTIQRTEQRDSAMYRCASSVRLAGIRNTGELFFGEGSRLTVL.

V and J are TRBV27 and TRBJ2-1, with D possibly being TRBD1 or TRBD2 (5 bases each). V was trimmed by 8 bases and J by 3 bases, leaving 14 bases between them. The CDR3 consists of 14 residues. Germline V gives CDR1 MNHEY, CDR2 SMNVEV (reference sequence). The CDR3 coding sequence is TGTGCCAGCTATGGGGGACCTAGCTACAATGAGCAGTTCTTC. As protein: CASYGGPSYNEQFF.

This clonotype was seen only a few times. This chain connects TRBV6-1 to TRBJ2-7; 9 nucleotides align to TRBD1. Germline V gene data show CDR1 as MNHNS and CDR2 as SASEGT. J gave up 4 bases and V 1 base, and 14 bases lay outside the gene matches. The CDR3 sequence is 18 residues long. For the CDR3, the DNA is TGTGCCAGCAGTGAAGACGGACAGGGGTTATCCTTTAGGTACGAGCAGTACTTC. This gives the protein CASSEDGQGLSFRYEQYF.

The J gene is TRBJ2-1, the V gene TRBV7-9, with D tentatively TRBD1 or TRBD2 (5 bases each). V was pared by 4 bases and J by 7 bases, with 20 bases between. The CDR3 has 16 amino acids. Germline CDR1 SEHNR, CDR2 FQNEAQ (reference sequence). This CDR3 reads CASSSGAGSLINEQFF. Here the CDR3 DNA reads TGTGCCAGCAGCTCCGGGGCAGGATCACTAATAAATGAGCAGTTCTTC. The variable domain in full, completed from reference TRBV7-9 and TRBJ2-1, reads DTGVSQNPRHKITKRGQNVTFRCDPISEHNRLYWYRQTLGQGPEFLTYFQNEAQLEKSRLLSDRFSAERPKGSFSTLEIQRTEQGDSAMYLCASSSGAGSLINEQFFGPGTRLTVL.

This sequence joins TRBV12-5 and TRBJ1-2; D ambiguous. CDR3 size: 15 residues. V was clipped by 1 base and J by 4 bases, with 13 bases between them. The V gene's germline CDR1 is LGHNT and CDR2 FRNRAP. The CDR3: CASGLGSGGFYGYTF. The CDR3 DNA sequence: TGTGCTAGTGGTTTGGGCAGTGGCGGCTTCTATGGCTACACCTTC.

There are a few counts of this clonotype. The CDR3 protein is CASSLSGKRRETQYF. As DNA, the CDR3 is TGTGCCAGCAGTTTAAGTGGCAAGCGGCGAGAGACCCAGTACTTC. V gene TRBV12-3 or TRBV12-4 combines with J gene TRBJ2-5; D is possibly TRBD2 (5 bases). V dropped 2 bases and J dropped 4 bases, with 14 bases sitting between them. The length of the CDR3 is 15 residues.

In this sample, this clonotype turned up a few times. This chain uses TRBV24-1 with TRBJ1-5, with D tentatively TRBD1 (5 bases). V was shortened by 11 bases and J by 12 bases, with 19 bases between the two germline ends. CDR3 length: 12 residues. Germline V gene data show CDR1 as KGHDR and CDR2 as SFDVKD. The CDR3 DNA reads TGTGCCAGCGGCACAGCCGGGGACCGCCAGCATTTT. Translated, it gives CASGTAGDRQHF.

The CDR3 DNA reads TGCGCCAGCAGCTTTGGAAAATCCTACGAGCAGTACTTC. Encoded protein: CASSFGKSYEQYF. The chain joins TRBV5-1 to TRBJ2-7; D not resolved. Germline V gene lookup returns CDR1 SGHRS and CDR2 YFSETQ. The CDR3 loop spans 13 amino acids. V dropped 2 bases and J dropped 1 base, with 7 bases sitting between them. Combining the CDR3 with reference TRBV5-1 and TRBJ2-7 gives the whole variable domain KAGVTQTPRYLIKTRGQQVTLSCSPISGHRSVSWYQQTPGQGLQFLFEYFSETQRNKGNFPGRFSGRQFSNSRSEMNVSTLELGDSALYLCASSFGKSYEQYFGPGTRLTVT.

The chain recombines TRBV7-2 with TRBJ2-7; TRBD2 matches at 8 bases. CDR1 is SGHTA and CDR2 is FQGNSA in the germline V gene. This CDR3 comprises 17 residues. V lost 5 bases to trimming and J lost 6 bases; unmatched junction nucleotides: 18. The CDR3 reads CASSPREGGTSLREQYF. The CDR3 coding sequence is TGTGCCAGCAGCCCTCGTGAAGGGGGGACTAGTCTCCGCGAGCAGTACTTC.

The CDR3 reads CASSLYATGELFF. The DNA for the CDR3 is TGTGCCAGCAGCTTGTACGCCACCGGGGAGCTGTTTTTT. The gene calls are TRBV7-9 and TRBJ2-2; D remains unclear. Germline V lookup: CDR1 SEHNR, CDR2 FQNEAQ (reference sequence). V lost 3 bases and J lost 4, with 6 bases in between. The CDR3 is made up of 13 amino acids.

This clonotype was counted only a few times. The gene calls are TRBV7-3 and TRBJ2-5; D could derive from TRBD1 or TRBD2 (6 bases each). Trimming removed 2 bases from V and 4 bases from J, with 11 bases in between. This CDR3 has 14 amino acids. Germline CDR1 and CDR2: SGHTA and FQGTGA. The CDR3 DNA follows: TGTGCCAGCAGCTTACCGGGGGCGGCAGAGACCCAGTACTTC. This gives the protein CASSLPGAAETQYF.

V is TRBV20-1 and J is TRBJ1-2; TRBD1 is a possible D gene (6 bases). Germline CDR1 is DFQATT and CDR2 is SNEGSKA (reference sequence). V was cut by 5 bases and J by 3 bases, with 13 bases left in between. The CDR3 loop spans 13 amino acids. CDR3 region: CSASTGLDYGYTF. The CDR3 DNA follows: TGCAGTGCTTCAACAGGGCTTGACTATGGCTACACCTTC.

The rearrangement links TRBV7-9 to TRBJ1-1; TRBD1 aligns across 10 bases. The junction had 6 bases not matched to a gene; V was cut back by 5 bases and J by 6 bases. CDR1 is SEHNR, CDR2 FQNEAQ, per germline (reference sequence). The CDR3 length is 14 residues. This CDR3 is CASSPGTGVPEAFF. CDR3 sequence (DNA): TGTGCCAGCAGCCCCGGGACAGGGGTTCCTGAAGCTTTCTTT.

The chain recombines TRBV28 with TRBJ2-7; 7 bases are shared with TRBD1. This CDR3 region has 22 residues. The ends lost 2 bases at V and 0 bases at J; junction bases unmatched: 25. CDR1 and CDR2 from the germline V gene are MDHEN and SYDVKM. In DNA, the CDR3 is TGTGCCAGCAGTTTAGGTGAGGACAGGCCGTACCCGGTCCCCCGTCCCTCCTACGAGCAGTACTTC. Residues: CASSLGEDRPYPVPRPSYEQYF.

V is TRBV29-1 and J is TRBJ2-2, with TRBD2 matching over 16 bases. Germline CDR1 reads SQVTM; CDR2 reads ANQGSEA. V lost 7 bases and J lost 5; bases outside the gene matches: 4. The CDR3 consists of 15 residues. CDR3 sequence reads: CSGTGLAGGTGELFF. The CDR3 bases are TGCAGCGGGACGGGACTAGCGGGAGGGACCGGGGAGCTGTTTTTT.

This clonotype was observed many times. V usage is TRBV7-2 and J usage is TRBJ2-5, with a weak D call TRBD2 (6 bases). V lost 5 bases to trimming and J lost 5 bases, with 18 bases between them. Germline CDR1 SGHTA, CDR2 FQGNSA. This CDR3 has 15 residues. CDR3 nucleotides: TGTGCCAGCAGCCCCCACAGCCGGGAGAGGGAGACCCAGTACTTC. It translates to CASSPHSRERETQYF.

V usage is TRBV7-3 and J usage is TRBJ2-7; the D is unclear. Trimming took off 2 bases at V and 5 bases at J, with 16 bases between the two ends. The CDR3 has 15 residues. CDR1 is SGHTA, CDR2 FQGTGA, per germline. As DNA, the CDR3 is TGTGCCAGCAGCTTAGGGGTTTCGAAGGCAGACGAGCAGTACTTC. Amino acid sequence: CASSLGVSKADEQYF.

V and J are TRBV5-1 and TRBJ2-2; 8 bases agree with TRBD2. CDR3 length equals 16 residues. Germline-derived CDR1 and CDR2 are SGHRS and YFSETQ. V lost 4 bases to trimming and J lost 3 bases; unmatched junction nucleotides: 8. The CDR3 reads CASSGGTRRDTGELFF. The CDR3 DNA reads as TGCGCCAGCAGCGGCGGGACTAGGCGTGACACCGGGGAGCTGTTTTTT.

This clonotype came up many times. CDR3 in DNA: TGTGCCAGCAGCTTAAGTCGGGAGGCCCTGTACGAGCAGTACTTC. This translates into CASSLSREALYEQYF. V and J are TRBV7-2 and TRBJ2-7; 7 nucleotides align to TRBD2. The CDR3 is made up of 15 amino acids. Germline trimming cut 2 bases from V and 4 bases from J; bases unmatched to any gene: 8. CDR1 is SGHTA, CDR2 FQGNSA, per germline. Filled out from reference TRBV7-2 and TRBJ2-7, the complete variable domain reads GAGVSQSPSNKVTEKGKDVELRCDPISGHTALYWYRQSLGQGLEFLIYFQGNSAPDKSGLPSDRFSAERTGGSVSTLTIQRTQQEDSAVYLCASSLSREALYEQYFGPGTRLTVT.

This clonotype was detected a few times. The gene calls are TRBV6-6 and TRBJ2-6; D is unclear. Trimming took off 7 bases at V and 0 bases at J, with 16 bases between the two ends. This CDR3 contains 17 residues. Germline V lookup: CDR1 MNHNY, CDR2 SVGAGI (reference sequence). The chain's CDR3 is CASNSINKGSGANVLTF. CDR3 bases: TGTGCCAGCAACTCTATAAACAAAGGCTCTGGGGCCAACGTCCTGACTTTC.

This clonotype was detected a few times. The V and J genes are TRBV6-5 and TRBJ2-4; TRBD2 matches at 8 bases. Per the germline V gene, CDR1 is MNHEY and CDR2 is SVGAGI. The V gene end was trimmed by 0 bases and the J gene end by 1 base; junction bases not matched to a gene: 20. This CDR3 comprises 22 residues. In nucleotides, the CDR3 is TGTGCCAGCAGTTACTCGCTGGTACATGGACTAGCAGGGGAGGATGCCAAAAACATTCAGTACTTC. This encodes CASSYSLVHGLAGEDAKNIQYF.

This clonotype has at least ten counts. The chain carries TRBV7-9 and TRBJ2-5, with 10 bases identical to TRBD2. The germline gives CDR1 SEHNR, CDR2 FQNEAQ (reference sequence). With 3 bases clipped from V and 1 base from J, the junction kept 8 bases outside the gene matches. This CDR3 region has 17 residues. The CDR3 protein is CASSFRASGGTQETQYF. In DNA form, the CDR3 reads TGTGCCAGCAGCTTTCGGGCTAGCGGGGGAACCCAAGAGACCCAGTACTTC.

Comments on this clonotype: A much larger clone lies one base from this, so it may be a read error. The J gene is TRBJ2-1, the V gene TRBV7-8, with TRBD2 matching over 15 bases. The V and J ends lost 2 bases and 10 bases, in that order; junction bases with no gene match: 9. The CDR3 totals 17 residues. Germline V gene lookup returns CDR1 SGHVS and CDR2 FQNEAQ. As DNA, the CDR3 is TGTGCCAGCAGCTTAAGGACTAGCGGGGGGGATCTCAAGGAGCAGTTCTTC. Translating it yields CASSLRTSGGDLKEQFF.

The chain joins TRBV4-1 to TRBJ2-7, with 8 bases matching TRBD2. The CDR3 consists of 15 residues. Per germline, CDR1 MGHRA and CDR2 YSYEKL. V dropped 1 base and J dropped 5; count of bases not matched to a gene: 7. The CDR3 DNA reads as TGCGCCAGCAGCCAAGTACGGGGGGGCATAGACGAGCAGTACTTC. This codes for CASSQVRGGIDEQYF.

Only a few counts were recorded for this clonotype. The chain links TRBV2 to TRBJ1-2; the match to TRBD1 covers 8 bases. V was pared by 4 bases and J by 7 bases, with 5 bases of the junction left unmatched. The CDR3 length is 13 residues. The germline CDR1 and CDR2 sequences are SNHLY and FYNNEI. The CDR3 sequence is CASSGDRKGGYTF. DNA of the CDR3: TGTGCCAGCAGTGGGGACAGGAAGGGTGGCTACACCTTC.